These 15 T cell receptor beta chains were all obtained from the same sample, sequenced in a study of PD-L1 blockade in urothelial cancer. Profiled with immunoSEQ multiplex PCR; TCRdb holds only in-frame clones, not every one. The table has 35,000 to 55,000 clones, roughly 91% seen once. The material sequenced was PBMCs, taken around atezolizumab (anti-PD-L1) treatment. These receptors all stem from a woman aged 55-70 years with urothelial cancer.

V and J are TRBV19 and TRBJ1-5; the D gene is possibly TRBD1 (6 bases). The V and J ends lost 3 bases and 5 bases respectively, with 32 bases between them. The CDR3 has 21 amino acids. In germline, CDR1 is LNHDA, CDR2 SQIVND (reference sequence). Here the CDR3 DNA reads TGTGCCAGTAGTATCAGTCGTGGCATACAGGGCGGCACCGGTGTCGATCAGCCCCAGCATTTT. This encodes CASSISRGIQGGTGVDQPQHF.

DNA of the CDR3: TGTGCCAGCAGTTCCAGGACAGGGGGCTACACCTTC. It specifies CASSSRTGGYTF. The chain links TRBV28 to TRBJ1-2, with 8 bases that match TRBD1. This CDR3 contains 12 residues. Trimming took 4 bases from V and 8 from J; bases not matched to a gene: 3. The germline V gene has CDR1 MDHEN and CDR2 SYDVKM.

The CDR3 here is CASSDAGTAYEQYF. CDR3 sequence (DNA): TGTGCCAGCAGCGACGCCGGGACAGCCTACGAGCAGTACTTC. V gene TRBV7-9 combines with J gene TRBJ2-7; 7 bases fit TRBD1. CDR3 length equals 14 residues. V lost 5 bases, J lost 2 bases, and 6 bases stayed unmatched. Germline assignment: CDR1 SEHNR and CDR2 FQNEAQ (reference sequence).

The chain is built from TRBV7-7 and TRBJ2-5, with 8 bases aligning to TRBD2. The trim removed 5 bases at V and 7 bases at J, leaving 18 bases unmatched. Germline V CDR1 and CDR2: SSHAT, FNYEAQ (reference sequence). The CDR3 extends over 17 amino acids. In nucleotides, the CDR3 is TGTGCCAGCAGCCCAGGGCTCGCGGGGGGCGCCGACGGGACCCAGTACTTC. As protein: CASSPGLAGGADGTQYF.

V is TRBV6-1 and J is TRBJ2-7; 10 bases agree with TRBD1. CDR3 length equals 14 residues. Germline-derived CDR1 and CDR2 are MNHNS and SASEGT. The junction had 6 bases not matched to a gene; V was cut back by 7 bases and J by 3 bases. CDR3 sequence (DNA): TGTGCCAGCAAATGGGACAGGGGAGACTACGAGCAGTACTTC. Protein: CASKWDRGDYEQYF.

Written as DNA, the CDR3 is TGTGCCAGCAGCAAGCCCCCGCAAGCCTACACCTTC. Its protein is CASSKPPQAYTF. The chain joins TRBV5-4 to TRBJ1-2; D unresolved. With 4 bases removed from V and 10 bases from J, the gap between germline ends came to 14 bases. This CDR3 has 12 amino acids. In germline, CDR1 is SGHNT, CDR2 YYREEE (reference sequence).

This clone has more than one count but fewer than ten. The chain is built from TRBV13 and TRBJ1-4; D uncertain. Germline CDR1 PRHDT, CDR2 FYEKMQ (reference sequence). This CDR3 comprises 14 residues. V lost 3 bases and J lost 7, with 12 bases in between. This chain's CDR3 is CASSFWQFPEKLFF. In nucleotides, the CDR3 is TGTGCCAGCAGCTTCTGGCAGTTCCCTGAAAAACTGTTTTTT.

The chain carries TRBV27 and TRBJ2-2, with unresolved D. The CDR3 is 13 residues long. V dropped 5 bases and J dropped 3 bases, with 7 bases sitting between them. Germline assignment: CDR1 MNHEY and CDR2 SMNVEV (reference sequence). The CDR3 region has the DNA TGTGCCAGCAGTCCTCCGTACACCGGGGAGCTGTTTTTT. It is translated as CASSPPYTGELFF.

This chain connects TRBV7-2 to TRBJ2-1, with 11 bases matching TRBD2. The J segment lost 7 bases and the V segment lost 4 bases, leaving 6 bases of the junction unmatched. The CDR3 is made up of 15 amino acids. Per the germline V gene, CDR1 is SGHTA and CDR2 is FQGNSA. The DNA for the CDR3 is TGTGCCAGCAGCTCGACTAGCGGGGCGTGGAATGAGCAGTTCTTC. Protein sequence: CASSSTSGAWNEQFF.

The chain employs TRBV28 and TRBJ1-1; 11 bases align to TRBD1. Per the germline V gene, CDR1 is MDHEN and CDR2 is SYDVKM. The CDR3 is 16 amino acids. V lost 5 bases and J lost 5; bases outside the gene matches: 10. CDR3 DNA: TGTGCCAGCAGTCCTCCTAGAGGACAGGGGGCAACTGAAGCTTTCTTT. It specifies CASSPPRGQGATEAFF.

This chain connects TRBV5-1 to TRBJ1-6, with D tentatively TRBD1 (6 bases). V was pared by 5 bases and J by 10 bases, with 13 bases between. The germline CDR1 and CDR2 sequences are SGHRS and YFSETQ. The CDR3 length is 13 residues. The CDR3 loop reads CASSRTDESPLHF. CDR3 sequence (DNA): TGCGCCAGCAGTCGGACAGACGAATCACCCCTCCACTTT. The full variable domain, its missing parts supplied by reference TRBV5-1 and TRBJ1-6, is KAGVTQTPRYLIKTRGQQVTLSCSPISGHRSVSWYQQTPGQGLQFLFEYFSETQRNKGNFPGRFSGRQFSNSRSEMNVSTLELGDSALYLCASSRTDESPLHFGNGTRLTVT.

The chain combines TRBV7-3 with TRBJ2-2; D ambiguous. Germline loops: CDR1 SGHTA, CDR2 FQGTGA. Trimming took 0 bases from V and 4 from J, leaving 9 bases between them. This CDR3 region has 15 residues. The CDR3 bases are TGTGCCAGCAGCTTAACTAGCTTGAGCACCGGGGAGCTGTTTTTT. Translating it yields CASSLTSLSTGELFF. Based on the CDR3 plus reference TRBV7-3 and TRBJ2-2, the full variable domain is GAGVSQTPSNKVTEKGKYVELRCDPISGHTALYWYRQSLGQGPEFLIYFQGTGAADDSGLPNDRFFAVRPEGSVSTLKIQRTERGDSAVYLCASSLTSLSTGELFFGEGSRLTVL.

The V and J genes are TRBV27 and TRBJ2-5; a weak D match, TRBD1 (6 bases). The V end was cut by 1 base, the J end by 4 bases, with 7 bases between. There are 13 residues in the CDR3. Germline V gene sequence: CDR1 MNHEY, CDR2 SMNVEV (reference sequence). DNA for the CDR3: TGTGCCAGCAGTTTATTCAGGGGAGAGACCCAGTACTTC. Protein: CASSLFRGETQYF.

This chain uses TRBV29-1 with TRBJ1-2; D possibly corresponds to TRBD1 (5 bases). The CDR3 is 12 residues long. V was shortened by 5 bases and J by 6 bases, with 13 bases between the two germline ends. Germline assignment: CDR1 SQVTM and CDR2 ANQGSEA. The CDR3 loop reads CSVTGGYNGYTF. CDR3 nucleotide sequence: TGCAGCGTTACGGGGGGGTATAATGGCTACACCTTC.

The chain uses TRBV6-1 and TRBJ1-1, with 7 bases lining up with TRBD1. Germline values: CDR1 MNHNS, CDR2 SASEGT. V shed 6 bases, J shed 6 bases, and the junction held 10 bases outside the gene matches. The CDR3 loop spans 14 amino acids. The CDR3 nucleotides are TGTGCCAGCAGACTCGACAGGGTACTGGCTGAAGCTTTCTTT. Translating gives CASRLDRVLAEAFF.